This T cell receptor (beta chain) was sequenced for a study of CD8 T cells in ankylosing spondylitis. V was shortened by 2 bases and J by 10 bases, with 12 bases between the two germline ends. The CDR3 is 13 amino acids. Germline V gives CDR1 SEHNR, CDR2 FQNEAQ (reference sequence). This clonotype was counted at least ten times. Its antigen is unknown. Study results and caveats: Apparently characteristic of ankylosing spondylitis blood was a TCR beta motif (eight highly homologous variants). Reports of some motif variants in reactive arthritis synovial fluid and blood predate this one. Disease-linked clones reportedly showed significant enrichment in matched ankylosing spondylitis synovial fluid.

Generation of TCR beta libraries employed quantitative 5'-RACE incorporating molecular barcodes. TCRdb reanalysed the 5' RACE reads using MiXCR and keeps one entry per CDR3 protein. Of more than 150,000 distinct CDR3 sequences in the sample, around 13% are singletons; the top ten hold approximately 15%. The clonotype originates from a male donor with ankylosing spondylitis or in good health (not recorded which). The sequencing input was blood, either unsorted or a sorted T cell fraction (not recorded which). The V and J genes are TRBV7-9 and TRBJ2-1; no clear D. This chain's CDR3 is CASSLSTIWEQFF. As DNA, the CDR3 is TGTGCCAGCAGCTTATCTACGATATGGGAGCAGTTCTTC. Full variable domain (outside the CDR3, taken from reference TRBV7-9 and TRBJ2-1): DTGVSQNPRHKITKRGQNVTFRCDPISEHNRLYWYRQTLGQGPEFLTYFQNEAQLEKSRLLSDRFSAERPKGSFSTLEIQRTEQGDSAMYLCASSLSTIWEQFFGPGTRLTVL.